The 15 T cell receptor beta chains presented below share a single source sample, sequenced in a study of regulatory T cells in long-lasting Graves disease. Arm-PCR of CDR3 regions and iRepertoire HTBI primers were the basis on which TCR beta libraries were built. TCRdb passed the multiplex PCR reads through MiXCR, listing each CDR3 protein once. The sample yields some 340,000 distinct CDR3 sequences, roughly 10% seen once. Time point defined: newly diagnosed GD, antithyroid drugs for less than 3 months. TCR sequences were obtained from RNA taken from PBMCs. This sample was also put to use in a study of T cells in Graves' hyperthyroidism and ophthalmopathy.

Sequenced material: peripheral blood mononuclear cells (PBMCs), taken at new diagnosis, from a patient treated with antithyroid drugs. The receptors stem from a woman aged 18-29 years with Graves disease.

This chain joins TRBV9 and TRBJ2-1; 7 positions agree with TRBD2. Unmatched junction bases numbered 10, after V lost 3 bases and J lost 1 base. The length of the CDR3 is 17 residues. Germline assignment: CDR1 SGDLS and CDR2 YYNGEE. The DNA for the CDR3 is TGTGCCAGCAGCGCGGATTTAGCGGGTGTATCCTACAATGAGCAGTTCTTC. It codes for CASSADLAGVSYNEQFF.

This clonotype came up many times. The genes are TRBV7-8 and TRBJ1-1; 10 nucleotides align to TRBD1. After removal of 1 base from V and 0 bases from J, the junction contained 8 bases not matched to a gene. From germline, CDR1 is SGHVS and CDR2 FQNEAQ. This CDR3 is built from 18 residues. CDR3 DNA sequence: TGTGCCAGCAGCTTAGAAAAGGACAGGGGGACCGTGAACACTGAAGCTTTCTTT. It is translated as CASSLEKDRGTVNTEAFF. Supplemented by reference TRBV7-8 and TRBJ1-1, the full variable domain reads GAGVSQSPRYKVAKRGQDVALRCDPISGHVSLFWYQQALGQGPEFLTYFQNEAQLDKSGLPSDRFFAERPEGSVSTLKIQRTQQEDSAVYLCASSLEKDRGTVNTEAFFGQGTRLTVV.

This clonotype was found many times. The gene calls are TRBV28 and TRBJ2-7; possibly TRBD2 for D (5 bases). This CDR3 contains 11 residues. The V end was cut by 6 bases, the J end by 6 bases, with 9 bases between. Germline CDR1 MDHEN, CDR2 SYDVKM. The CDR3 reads CASRMRAEQYF. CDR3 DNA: TGTGCCAGCAGGATGAGGGCCGAGCAGTACTTC.

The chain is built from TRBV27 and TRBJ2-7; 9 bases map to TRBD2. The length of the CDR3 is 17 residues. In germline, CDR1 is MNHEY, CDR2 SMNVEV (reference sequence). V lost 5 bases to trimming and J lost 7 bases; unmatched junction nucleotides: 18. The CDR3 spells CASSPPPLVAGVSEQYF. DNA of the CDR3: TGTGCCAGCAGTCCACCCCCTTTGGTAGCGGGAGTGAGTGAGCAGTACTTC.

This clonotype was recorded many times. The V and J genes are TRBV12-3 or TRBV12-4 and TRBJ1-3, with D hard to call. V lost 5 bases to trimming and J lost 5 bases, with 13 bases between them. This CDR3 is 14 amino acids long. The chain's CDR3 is CASSPRRGRNTIYF. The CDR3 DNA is TGTGCCAGCAGTCCCAGACGAGGGAGAAACACCATATATTTT.

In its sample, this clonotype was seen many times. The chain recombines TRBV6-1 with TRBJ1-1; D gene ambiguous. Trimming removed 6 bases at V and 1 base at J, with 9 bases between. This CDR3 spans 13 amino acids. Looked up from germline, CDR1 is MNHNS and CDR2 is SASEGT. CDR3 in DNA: TGTGCCAGCAGATTTAAGGCGAACACTGAAGCTTTCTTT. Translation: CASRFKANTEAFF.

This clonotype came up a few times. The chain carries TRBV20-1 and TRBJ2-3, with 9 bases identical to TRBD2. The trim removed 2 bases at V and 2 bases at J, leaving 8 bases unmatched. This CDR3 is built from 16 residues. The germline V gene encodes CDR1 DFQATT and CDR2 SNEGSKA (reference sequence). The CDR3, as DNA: TGCAGTGCTAGACCTTTAGCGGGGGTATACACAGATACGCAGTATTTT. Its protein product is CSARPLAGVYTDTQYF.

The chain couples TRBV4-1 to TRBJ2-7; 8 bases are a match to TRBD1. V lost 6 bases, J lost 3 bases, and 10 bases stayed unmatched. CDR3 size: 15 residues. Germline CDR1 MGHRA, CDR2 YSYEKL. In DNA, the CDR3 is TGCGCCAGCAGGGACAGGGAAGGGGGGATCTACGAGCAGTACTTC. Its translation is CASRDREGGIYEQYF.

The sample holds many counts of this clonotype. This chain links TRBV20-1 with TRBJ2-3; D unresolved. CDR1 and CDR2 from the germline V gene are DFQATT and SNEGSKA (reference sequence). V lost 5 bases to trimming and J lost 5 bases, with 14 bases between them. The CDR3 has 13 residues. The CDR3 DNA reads TGCAGTGCTTTCTATTTCGGCTTAGATACGCAGTATTTT. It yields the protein CSAFYFGLDTQYF.

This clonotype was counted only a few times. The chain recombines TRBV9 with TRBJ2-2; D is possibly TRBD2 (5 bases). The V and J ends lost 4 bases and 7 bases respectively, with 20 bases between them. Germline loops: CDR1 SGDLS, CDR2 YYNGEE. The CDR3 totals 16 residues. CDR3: CASSPKPRVGNGELFF. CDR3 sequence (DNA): TGTGCCAGCAGCCCCAAGCCCCGGGTCGGGAACGGGGAGCTGTTTTTT.

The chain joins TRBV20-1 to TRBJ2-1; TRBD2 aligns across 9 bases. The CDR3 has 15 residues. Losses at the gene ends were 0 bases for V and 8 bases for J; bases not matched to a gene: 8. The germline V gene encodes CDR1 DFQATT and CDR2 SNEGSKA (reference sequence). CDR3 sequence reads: CSARESSGSRDEQFF. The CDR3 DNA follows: TGCAGTGCTAGAGAAAGTAGCGGGAGTAGGGATGAGCAGTTCTTC.

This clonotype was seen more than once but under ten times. CDR3 bases: TGCGCCAGCAGTGGGGGACTAGCGGCATTCGAGGTCAAAAACATTCAGTACTTC. It encodes CASSGGLAAFEVKNIQYF. The V gene is TRBV10-2, the J gene TRBJ2-4, with 11 nucleotides matching TRBD2. This CDR3 comprises 18 residues. V shed 4 bases, J shed 3 bases, and the junction held 11 bases outside the gene matches. Per the germline V gene, CDR1 is WSHSY and CDR2 is SAAADI.

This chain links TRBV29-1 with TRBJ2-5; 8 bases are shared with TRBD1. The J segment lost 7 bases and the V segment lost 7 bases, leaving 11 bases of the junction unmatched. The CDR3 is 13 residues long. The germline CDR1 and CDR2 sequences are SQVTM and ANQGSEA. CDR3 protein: CSGTTGDGVTQYF. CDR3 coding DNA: TGCAGCGGGACGACAGGGGACGGGGTGACCCAGTACTTC.

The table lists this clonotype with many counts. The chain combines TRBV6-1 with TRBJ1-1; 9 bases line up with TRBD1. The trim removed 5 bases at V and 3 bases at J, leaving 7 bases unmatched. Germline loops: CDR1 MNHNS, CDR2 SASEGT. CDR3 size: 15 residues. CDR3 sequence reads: CASSRIGQGYTEAFF. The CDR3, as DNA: TGTGCCAGCAGTCGAATTGGACAGGGGTACACTGAAGCTTTCTTT.

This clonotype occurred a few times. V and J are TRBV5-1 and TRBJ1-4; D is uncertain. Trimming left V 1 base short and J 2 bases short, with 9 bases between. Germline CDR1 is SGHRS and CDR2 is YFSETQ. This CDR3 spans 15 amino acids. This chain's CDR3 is CASSLLGLTNEKLFF. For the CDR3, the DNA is TGCGCCAGCAGCTTGTTAGGGTTGACTAATGAAAAACTGTTTTTT.